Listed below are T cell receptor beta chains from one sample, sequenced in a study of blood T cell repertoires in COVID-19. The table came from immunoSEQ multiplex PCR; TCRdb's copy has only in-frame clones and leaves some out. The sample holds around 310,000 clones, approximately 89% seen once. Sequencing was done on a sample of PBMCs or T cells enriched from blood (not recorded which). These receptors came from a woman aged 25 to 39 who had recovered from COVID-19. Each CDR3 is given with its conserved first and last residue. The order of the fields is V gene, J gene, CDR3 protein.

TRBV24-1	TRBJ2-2	CATSEGTSLELFF
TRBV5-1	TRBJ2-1	CASSRDRGLFYPWFF
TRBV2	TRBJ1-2	CASSETHGNINYGYTF
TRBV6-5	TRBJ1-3	CASSYRGLDSGNTIYF
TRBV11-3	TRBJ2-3	CASSLGLAGETDTQYF
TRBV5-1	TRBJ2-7	CASSPAGEPYEQYF
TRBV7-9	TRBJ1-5	CASSLQGASNQPQHF
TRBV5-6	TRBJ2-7	CASSLISGTGGHEQYF
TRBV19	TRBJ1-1	CASSMGQGANEAFF
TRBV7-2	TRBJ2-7	CASSLGTSLLDEQYF
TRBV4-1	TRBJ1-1	CASSQERRGPGFRDTEAFF
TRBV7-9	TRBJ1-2	CASSLVAPGGGYTF
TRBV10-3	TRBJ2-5	CAISESLGDFGETQYF
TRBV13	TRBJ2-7	CASSLRQGSHEQYF
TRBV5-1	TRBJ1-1	CASSLTSQTEAFF
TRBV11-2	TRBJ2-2	CASSSRTENTGELFF
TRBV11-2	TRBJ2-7	CASRGLNFTGAREQYF
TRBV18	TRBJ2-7	CASSPMAEASYEQYF
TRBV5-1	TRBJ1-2	CASSSGQGVYGYTF
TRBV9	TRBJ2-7	CASSPLAEPYEQYF
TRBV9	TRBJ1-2	CASSGIGQGHGYTF
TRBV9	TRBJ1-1	CASSARTGDLSVNTEAFF
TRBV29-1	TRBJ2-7	CSVRGDTTSGRAHEQYF
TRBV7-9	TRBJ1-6	CASSLIGQGADSPLHF
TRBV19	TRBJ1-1	CASRQQGADTEAFF
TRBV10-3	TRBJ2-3	CAITNGDPGTPQYF
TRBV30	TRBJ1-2	CAWSPEGGLRTF
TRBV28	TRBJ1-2	CASSLFQAKSPMAYTF
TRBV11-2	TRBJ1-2	CASRTAGIGYTF
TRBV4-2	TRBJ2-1	CASSQGGRFVSREGYNEQFF
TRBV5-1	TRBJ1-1	CASTQGASITEAFF
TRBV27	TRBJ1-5	CASSLRGYGQPQHF
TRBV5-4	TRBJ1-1	CASSPRAGGTEAFF